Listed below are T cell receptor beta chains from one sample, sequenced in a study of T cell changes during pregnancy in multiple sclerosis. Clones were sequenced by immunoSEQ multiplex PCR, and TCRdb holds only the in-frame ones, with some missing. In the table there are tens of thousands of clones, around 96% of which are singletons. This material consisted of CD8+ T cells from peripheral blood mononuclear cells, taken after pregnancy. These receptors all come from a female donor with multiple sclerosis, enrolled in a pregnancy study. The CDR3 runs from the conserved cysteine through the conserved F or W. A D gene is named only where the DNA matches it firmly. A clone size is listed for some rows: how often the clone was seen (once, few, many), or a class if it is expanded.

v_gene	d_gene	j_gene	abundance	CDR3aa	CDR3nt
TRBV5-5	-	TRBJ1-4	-	CASSLASIITTNEKLFF	TGTGCCAGCAGCTTGGCCAGTATAATAACAACTAATGAAAAACTGTTTTTT
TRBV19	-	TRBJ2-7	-	CASSEEGLSYEQYF	TGTGCCAGTAGTGAGGAGGGTCTCTCCTACGAGCAGTACTTC
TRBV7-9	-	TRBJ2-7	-	CASTSSYEQYF	TGTGCCAGCACCTCTTCCTACGAGCAGTACTTC
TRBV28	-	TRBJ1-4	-	CASSSGGGNEKLFF	TGTGCCAGCAGTTCGGGGGGGGGAAATGAAAAACTGTTTTTT
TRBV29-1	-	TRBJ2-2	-	CSVVRGTGELFF	TGCAGCGTTGTCAGAGGCACCGGGGAGCTGTTTTTT
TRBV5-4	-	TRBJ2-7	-	CASSHGDSDEQYF	TGTGCCAGCAGCCATGGGGACTCCGACGAGCAGTACTTC
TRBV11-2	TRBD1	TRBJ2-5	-	CASSHWDRSYQETQYF	TGTGCCAGCAGCCACTGGGACAGAAGTTACCAAGAGACCCAGTACTTC
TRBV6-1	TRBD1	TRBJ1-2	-	CASSAGTGGSANYGYTF	TGTGCCAGCAGTGCCGGGACAGGGGGCTCAGCTAACTATGGCTACACCTTC
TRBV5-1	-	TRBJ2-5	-	CASSLEGTQFGETQYF	TGCGCCAGCAGCTTGGAAGGGACACAGTTTGGAGAGACCCAGTACTTC
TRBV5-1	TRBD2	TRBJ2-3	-	CASSLLSSGTGDTQYF	TGCGCCAGCAGCTTGCTGTCTAGCGGGACGGGAGATACGCAGTATTTT
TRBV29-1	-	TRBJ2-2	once	CSVDDLNTGELFF	TGCAGCGTTGACGACTTGAACACCGGGGAGCTGTTTTTT
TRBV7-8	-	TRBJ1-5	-	CASSLGGRDRLFQPQHF	TGTGCCAGCAGCTTAGGGGGTCGAGACAGGTTATTTCAGCCCCAGCATTTT
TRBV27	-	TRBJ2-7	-	CASSLRHLYEQYF	TGTGCCAGCAGTTTGCGACACCTCTACGAGCAGTACTTC
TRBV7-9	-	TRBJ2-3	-	CASSLNGDSTDTQYF	TGTGCCAGCAGCTTAAACGGGGACTCGACGGATACGCAGTATTTT
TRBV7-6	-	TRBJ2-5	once	CASSLGQTQETQYF	TGTGCCAGCAGCTTAGGACAGACCCAAGAGACCCAGTACTTC
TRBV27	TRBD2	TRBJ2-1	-	CASSSGLAGAGGEQFF	TGTGCCAGCAGCAGCGGACTAGCGGGAGCAGGGGGTGAGCAGTTCTTC
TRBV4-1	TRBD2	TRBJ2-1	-	CASSQGFGGTSRSEQFF	TGCGCCAGCAGCCAAGGGTTCGGCGGGACTAGTCGTAGTGAGCAGTTCTTC
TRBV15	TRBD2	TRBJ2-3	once	CATSRVPRLTSGRPGRHTQYF	TGTGCCACCAGCAGAGTCCCCCGTTTGACTAGCGGGAGGCCCGGCCGGCATACGCAGTATTTT
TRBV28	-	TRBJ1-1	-	CASSLANTEAFF	TGTGCCAGCAGTTTGGCGAACACTGAAGCTTTCTTT
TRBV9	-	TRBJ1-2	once	CASTAGGRDGYTF	TGTGCCAGCACCGCGGGGGGACGGGATGGCTACACCTTC
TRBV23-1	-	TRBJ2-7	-	CKGGRQCYRLSEQYF	TGCAAAGGCGGTCGCCAATGCTATAGGTTAAGCGAGCAGTACTTC
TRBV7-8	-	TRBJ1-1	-	CASSPGFGTEAFF	TGTGCCAGCAGCCCAGGATTCGGCACTGAAGCTTTCTTT
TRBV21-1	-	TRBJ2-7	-	CASSTEGMLSYEQYF	TGTGCCAGCAGCACGGAGGGGATGCTGTCCTACGAGCAGTACTTC